Listed below are T cell receptor beta chains from one sample, sequenced in a study of T cell responses to AZD1222 COVID-19 vaccine. This table comes from immunoSEQ multiplex PCR, and its TCRdb copy is limited to in-frame clones, with some not included. The data hold roughly 180,000 clones, with about 90% observed a single time. The sample here was peripheral blood, taken on day 0 of AZD1222 vaccination. These receptor sequences come from an adult in good health. Each CDR3 is given without its conserved first and last residue.

V	J	CDR3
TRBV6-5	TRBJ2-7	ASSYPGEGYEQY
TRBV6-5	TRBJ1-2	ASSSITQAYGYT
TRBV7-3	TRBJ2-2	ASSSSLAGGTGELF
TRBV3-1/TRBV3-2	TRBJ1-5	ASSQGGAGNQPQH
TRBV6-5	TRBJ2-7	ASSYYRTAYEQY
TRBV3-1/TRBV3-2	TRBJ1-1	ASSQGSGTRGAEAF
TRBV9	TRBJ1-1	ASSVEDRARTEAF
TRBV15	TRBJ2-3	ATSRDLTDTQY
TRBV25-1	TRBJ2-3	AVRGWGTDTQY
TRBV10-3	TRBJ2-2	AISEGWGTGELF
TRBV5-1	TRBJ2-7	ASSGGTGGYNYEQY